Presented here are 12 T cell receptor beta chains from one specimen sequenced in a study of control samples from healthy donors and cancer patients. Clones were sequenced by immunoSEQ multiplex PCR, and TCRdb holds only the in-frame ones, with some missing. This sample has about 120,000 clones, with around 87% found just once. Sequencing input: blood. The source of these receptors is a man aged 30-40 years in good health.

V is TRBV24-1 and J is TRBJ2-1; perhaps TRBD2 as D (5 bases). The CDR3 totals 16 residues. Between the trimmed V and J ends, which lost 3 bases and 7 bases, there was a span of 18 bases. CDR1 is KGHDR and CDR2 is SFDVKD in the germline V gene. The CDR3 spells CATSDPTTPRENEQFF. The CDR3 coding sequence is TGTGCCACCAGTGATCCCACTACCCCTCGGGAAAATGAGCAGTTCTTC.

This rearrangement joins TRBV18 to TRBJ1-6; D uncertain. This CDR3 spans 14 amino acids. Deletions cut 2 bases from V and 7 bases from J, with 9 bases between. Germline CDR1 KGHSH, CDR2 LQKENI. CDR3 sequence reads: CASSPGQRNSPLHF. For the CDR3, the DNA is TGTGCCAGCTCACCAGGCCAGAGGAATTCACCCCTCCACTTT.

V usage is TRBV5-1 and J usage is TRBJ2-1; D is ambiguous. Trimming took 0 bases from V and 5 from J, leaving 12 bases between them. CDR3 length: 15 residues. Germline CDR1 reads SGHRS; CDR2 reads YFSETQ. CDR3 residues: CASSLVVGRNNEQFF. The CDR3 DNA reads TGCGCCAGCAGCTTGGTGGTCGGCAGAAACAATGAGCAGTTCTTC. The variable domain in full, with the rest retrieved from reference TRBV5-1 and TRBJ2-1, is KAGVTQTPRYLIKTRGQQVTLSCSPISGHRSVSWYQQTPGQGLQFLFEYFSETQRNKGNFPGRFSGRQFSNSRSEMNVSTLELGDSALYLCASSLVVGRNNEQFFGPGTRLTVL.

V gene TRBV5-1 combines with J gene TRBJ2-5; tentatively, D is TRBD1 (5 bases). Per the germline V gene, CDR1 is SGHRS and CDR2 is YFSETQ. The V end lost 1 base, the J end lost 5 bases, and 15 bases lay between the germline ends. The CDR3 is 15 residues long. The CDR3 DNA sequence: TGCGCCAGCAGCTTGTGGCAGGGCCCTGGGGAGACCCAGTACTTC. Its protein is CASSLWQGPGETQYF.

The V gene is TRBV3-1 (or the pseudogene TRBV3-2), the J gene TRBJ2-2, with no clear D. The CDR3 loop spans 12 amino acids. Germline CDR1 is LGHDT and CDR2 is YNNKEL (reference sequence). With 5 bases removed from V and 4 bases from J, the gap between germline ends came to 5 bases. CDR3 loop: CASSAFTGELFF. The CDR3, as DNA: TGTGCCAGCAGCGCTTTCACCGGGGAGCTGTTTTTT.

V usage is TRBV3-1 (or the pseudogene TRBV3-2) and J usage is TRBJ1-1, with 8 bases fitting TRBD1. Losses at the gene ends were 1 base for V and 4 bases for J; bases not matched to a gene: 8. CDR1 and CDR2 from the germline V gene are LGHDT and YNNKEL (reference sequence). CDR3 length: 16 amino acids. As DNA, the CDR3 is TGTGCCAGCAGCCAAGGGTCGACAGGGGCGCGCACTGAAGCTTTCTTT. It specifies CASSQGSTGARTEAFF.

The chain combines TRBV5-1 with TRBJ1-5; D unresolved. Trimming cost V 0 bases and J 3 bases, with 7 bases left between them. This CDR3 is built from 14 residues. Germline V gene lookup returns CDR1 SGHRS and CDR2 YFSETQ. The CDR3 is CASSLGQDNQPQHF. CDR3 nucleotide sequence: TGCGCCAGCAGCTTGGGTCAGGACAATCAGCCCCAGCATTTT.

This clone was seen a handful of times. The rearrangement links TRBV30 to TRBJ2-7; D is perhaps TRBD1 (6 bases). Germline values: CDR1 GTSNPN, CDR2 SVGIG (reference sequence). Trimming took 4 bases from V and 5 from J, leaving 12 bases between them. The CDR3 runs to 12 residues. The CDR3 loop is CAWTGVNNEQYV. DNA of the CDR3: TGTGCCTGGACAGGGGTGAATAACGAGCAGTACGTC.

This clone was detected many times. The chain couples TRBV19 to TRBJ2-3; a possible D gene is TRBD1 (6 bases). Deletions cut 6 bases from V and 6 bases from J, with 13 bases between. Germline assignment: CDR1 LNHDA and CDR2 SQIVND (reference sequence). The CDR3 runs to 13 residues. The CDR3, as DNA: TGTGCCAGTAGACAGGGAGTAGGGGATACGCAGTATTTT. Amino acids: CASRQGVGDTQYF.

This clone was observed a single time. This sequence joins TRBV2 and TRBJ2-3; D unresolved. The CDR3 extends over 15 amino acids. Trimming left V 7 bases short and J 0 bases short, with 14 bases between. Germline V gene sequence: CDR1 SNHLY, CDR2 FYNNEI. CDR3 bases: TGTGCCAGCATTCTCAACCAACTTAGCACAGATACGCAGTATTTT. Translation: CASILNQLSTDTQYF.

The gene calls are TRBV7-2 and TRBJ1-5, with 7 bases fitting TRBD1. This CDR3 has 15 amino acids. Trimming at V came to 1 base and at J to 2 bases, leaving 2 bases not matched to a gene. Germline values: CDR1 SGHTA, CDR2 FQGNSA. For the CDR3, the DNA is TGTGCCAGCAGCTTAGAGGGGGCAGGCAATCAGCCCCAGCATTTT. Protein product: CASSLEGAGNQPQHF.

The rearrangement joins TRBV10-3 to TRBJ1-4, with 10 nucleotides matching TRBD1. The CDR3 consists of 15 residues. Germline-derived CDR1 and CDR2 are ENHRY and SYGVKD. Trimming at V came to 6 bases and at J to 3 bases, leaving 4 bases not matched to a gene. The CDR3 sequence is CAISGDRGANEKLFF. In DNA form, the CDR3 reads TGTGCCATCAGCGGGGACAGGGGAGCTAATGAAAAACTGTTTTTT.